The 20 T cell receptor beta chains below all came from one sample that was sequenced in a study of T cell repertoires in cytomegalovirus infection. Via MiXCR, TCRdb re-called the reads, giving one row per CDR3 protein. The sample records under 95,000 distinct CDR3 sequences, 45% to 55% being singletons. Their target antigens are unknown. This sample comprised CD8+ T cells from cultured PBMCs, obtained from culture after CMV antigen stimulation. The receptors were gathered from a human donor in good health (CMV status not recorded). Some clones in this sample may be carry-over from other donors' samples.

This clonotype was detected once. This rearrangement joins TRBV11-2 to TRBJ2-2; D remains unclear. Germline V CDR1 and CDR2: SGHAT, FQNNGV. CDR3 length: 13 amino acids. Between the trimmed V and J ends, which lost 0 bases and 7 bases, there was a span of 6 bases. In nucleotides, the CDR3 is TGTGCCAGCAGCTTAGAACTTGGCGGGGAGCTGTTTTTT. It yields the protein CASSLELGGELFF.

V gene TRBV6-2 or TRBV6-3 combines with J gene TRBJ1-2; 8 nucleotides agree with TRBD1. V trimming: 8 bases; J trimming: 4 bases; junction bases outside the gene matches: 9. The germline V gene has CDR1 MNHEY and CDR2 SVGEGT. The CDR3 covers 14 residues. CDR3 protein: CASRQGSLGYGYTF. CDR3 nucleotide sequence: TGTGCCAGCCGACAGGGGTCCCTAGGCTATGGCTACACCTTC.

This chain connects TRBV19 to TRBJ1-6; 9 bases line up with TRBD1. The CDR3 extends over 15 amino acids. The junction had 10 bases not matched to a gene; V was cut back by 6 bases and J by 10 bases. Germline V lookup: CDR1 LNHDA, CDR2 SQIVND (reference sequence). The CDR3 spells CASSPWGQGGSPLHF. DNA of the CDR3: TGTGCCAGTAGCCCATGGGGACAGGGAGGATCACCCCTCCACTTT.

This clonotype turned up a few times. This chain joins TRBV27 and TRBJ1-2; TRBD1 agrees at 7 bases. The CDR3 spans 13 residues. CDR1 and CDR2 (germline): MNHEY, SMNVEV (reference sequence). The ends lost 6 bases at V and 3 bases at J; junction bases unmatched: 4. As DNA, the CDR3 is TGTGCCAGCAGCCGGGACAGCTACTATGGCTACACCTTC. This gives the protein CASSRDSYYGYTF.

This sequence joins TRBV6-2 or TRBV6-3 and TRBJ2-7; a possible D gene is TRBD1 (6 bases). V lost 4 bases and J lost 3, with 28 bases in between. The CDR3 has 19 amino acids. CDR1 and CDR2 (germline): MNHEY, SVGEGT. The CDR3 nucleotides are TGTGCCAGCAGTTCCACGCAACCGCGACCGGGACATCTAAACTACGAGCAGTACTTC. Translated, it gives CASSSTQPRPGHLNYEQYF.

This clonotype was counted a few times. V gene TRBV19 combines with J gene TRBJ1-5; D ambiguous. CDR1 and CDR2 (germline): LNHDA, SQIVND (reference sequence). V lost 8 bases and J lost 0, with 8 bases in between. CDR3 length: 13 residues. CDR3 bases: TGTGCCAGTGGGCCTACTAGCAATCAGCCCCAGCATTTT. Translating gives CASGPTSNQPQHF.

V is TRBV6-5 and J is TRBJ2-7; tentatively, D is TRBD2 (5 bases). The CDR3 has 13 residues. Trimming removed 6 bases from V and 7 bases from J, with 16 bases in between. From germline, CDR1 is MNHEY and CDR2 SVGAGI. The CDR3 coding sequence is TGTGCCAGCAGCCTAACCCAGCAGCGGGAGCAGTACTTC. Amino acid sequence: CASSLTQQREQYF.

This clonotype was detected a few times. V and J are TRBV7-2 and TRBJ1-1; no definite D call. V lost 3 bases to trimming and J lost 1 base, with 6 bases between them. CDR3 length: 13 amino acids. Germline CDR1 and CDR2: SGHTA and FQGNSA. For the CDR3, the DNA is TGTGCCAGCAGCTTCTTAAAGAACACTGAAGCTTTCTTT. Amino acid sequence: CASSFLKNTEAFF. The full variable domain, its missing parts supplied by reference TRBV7-2 and TRBJ1-1, is GAGVSQSPSNKVTEKGKDVELRCDPISGHTALYWYRQSLGQGLEFLIYFQGNSAPDKSGLPSDRFSAERTGGSVSTLTIQRTQQEDSAVYLCASSFLKNTEAFFGQGTRLTVV.

V is TRBV14 and J is TRBJ2-5, with TRBD1 identical over 8 bases. CDR1 and CDR2 from the germline V gene are SGHDN and FVKESK. The CDR3 sequence is 15 residues long. V shed 6 bases and J 3 bases; nucleotides not matched to a gene: 9. CDR3 bases: TGTGCCAGCAGTCCAACAGGGGGTTGGAAAGAGACCCAGTACTTC. Translated, it gives CASSPTGGWKETQYF.

This chain links TRBV20-1 with TRBJ2-5; TRBD2 matches at 10 bases. This CDR3 spans 14 amino acids. CDR1 and CDR2 from the germline V gene are DFQATT and SNEGSKA (reference sequence). J gave up 5 bases and V 5 bases, and 8 bases lay outside the gene matches. CDR3 amino acids: CSAWTSGGGETQYF. The DNA for the CDR3 is TGCAGTGCTTGGACTAGCGGAGGAGGGGAGACCCAGTACTTC.

This chain joins TRBV7-9 and TRBJ1-4, with a tentative D call TRBD1 (6 bases). This CDR3 comprises 11 residues. Trimming left V 5 bases short and J 11 bases short, with 9 bases between. CDR1 is SEHNR and CDR2 is FQNEAQ in the germline V gene (reference sequence). The DNA for the CDR3 is TGTGCCAGCAGCAGGGGGGATAAACTGTTTTTT. This sequence encodes CASSRGDKLFF.

The V and J genes are TRBV7-3 and TRBJ2-3, with 12 bases that match TRBD2. V was pared by 5 bases and J by 4 bases, with 7 bases of the junction left unmatched. The CDR3 loop spans 16 amino acids. The germline V gene has CDR1 SGHTA and CDR2 FQGTGA. This CDR3 is CASSPKTSGSADTQYF. In nucleotides, the CDR3 is TGTGCCAGCAGCCCTAAGACTAGCGGGAGTGCAGATACGCAGTATTTT. Filled out from reference TRBV7-3 and TRBJ2-3, the complete variable domain reads GAGVSQTPSNKVTEKGKYVELRCDPISGHTALYWYRQSLGQGPEFLIYFQGTGAADDSGLPNDRFFAVRPEGSVSTLKIQRTERGDSAVYLCASSPKTSGSADTQYFGPGTRLTVL.

This clonotype was counted once. This chain links TRBV27 with TRBJ1-2; perhaps TRBD1 as D (6 bases). The V end was cut by 2 bases, the J end by 8 bases, with 12 bases between. The CDR3 totals 13 residues. CDR1 MNHEY and CDR2 SMNVEV come from the germline V gene (reference sequence). In DNA form, the CDR3 reads TGTGCCAGCAGTTTAGGGCGGGGGCGAGGCTACACCTTC. This translates into CASSLGRGRGYTF.

The rearrangement joins TRBV4-2 to TRBJ2-4; D unresolved. Germline V gene lookup returns CDR1 LGHNA and CDR2 YNFKEQ. V lost 2 bases and J 0 bases, leaving 17 bases between the germline ends. The CDR3 covers 18 residues. CDR3 loop: CASSQMVGNSLAKNIQYF. For the CDR3, the DNA is TGTGCCAGCAGCCAAATGGTTGGGAACAGCTTAGCCAAAAACATTCAGTACTTC.

This clonotype was seen only a few times. V usage is TRBV4-1 and J usage is TRBJ2-3; 11 nucleotides align to TRBD2. Per germline, CDR1 MGHRA and CDR2 YSYEKL. The CDR3 is made up of 16 amino acids. Unmatched junction bases numbered 5, after V lost 4 bases and J lost 2 bases. CDR3 in amino acids: CASSLGTSGSTDTQYF. In DNA, the CDR3 is TGCGCCAGCAGCCTCGGGACTAGCGGATCCACAGATACGCAGTATTTT.

This clonotype was counted between two and nine times. This chain links TRBV19 with TRBJ1-4; the match to TRBD1 covers 9 bases. J gave up 10 bases and V 5 bases, and 8 bases lay outside the gene matches. Looked up from germline, CDR1 is LNHDA and CDR2 is SQIVND (reference sequence). The CDR3 totals 14 residues. The CDR3 reads CASSPGQGLGKLFF. The DNA of the CDR3 is TGTGCCAGTAGTCCCGGACAGGGGCTTGGAAAACTGTTTTTT.

A few counts support this clonotype. This rearrangement joins TRBV7-8 to TRBJ2-2, with D tentatively TRBD1 (5 bases). The CDR3 runs 17 residues. V dropped 1 base and J dropped 0 bases, with 12 bases sitting between them. Looked up from germline, CDR1 is SGHVS and CDR2 is FQNEAQ. The CDR3 DNA reads TGTGCCAGCAGCTTAGATCAAGGACACTCGAACACCGGGGAGCTGTTTTTT. Encoded protein: CASSLDQGHSNTGELFF.

This clonotype has a single count. The chain links TRBV25-1 to TRBJ1-3; D not resolved. Trimming pared 0 bases from V and 0 bases from J, leaving 9 bases between. The CDR3 contains 16 residues. Germline V gene data show CDR1 as MGHDK and CDR2 as SYGVNS. CDR3 residues: CASSEYGDYSGNTIYF. CDR3 coding DNA: TGTGCCAGCAGTGAATATGGCGACTACTCTGGAAACACCATATATTTT.

CDR3 amino acids: CASSRGEHRRQPQHF. CDR3 nucleotides: TGTGCCAGTAGTAGGGGGGAACATCGTCGTCAGCCCCAGCATTTT. The chain uses TRBV19 and TRBJ1-5, with a weak D call TRBD1 (5 bases). Germline V CDR1 and CDR2: LNHDA, SQIVND (reference sequence). CDR3 length: 15 residues. The ends were cut back, 4 bases at V and 6 bases at J, with 16 bases in the middle.

The V and J genes are TRBV7-3 and TRBJ2-3; D gene unclear. The length of the CDR3 is 16 residues. The V end lost 1 base, the J end lost 1 base, and 12 bases lay between the germline ends. Looked up from germline, CDR1 is SGHTA and CDR2 is FQGTGA. This CDR3 is CASSLRGNTRTDTQYF. In DNA form, the CDR3 reads TGTGCCAGCAGCTTAAGGGGAAACACCCGCACAGATACGCAGTATTTT. The full variable domain, with the rest looked up from reference TRBV7-3 and TRBJ2-3, is GAGVSQTPSNKVTEKGKYVELRCDPISGHTALYWYRQSLGQGPEFLIYFQGTGAADDSGLPNDRFFAVRPEGSVSTLKIQRTERGDSAVYLCASSLRGNTRTDTQYFGPGTRLTVL.